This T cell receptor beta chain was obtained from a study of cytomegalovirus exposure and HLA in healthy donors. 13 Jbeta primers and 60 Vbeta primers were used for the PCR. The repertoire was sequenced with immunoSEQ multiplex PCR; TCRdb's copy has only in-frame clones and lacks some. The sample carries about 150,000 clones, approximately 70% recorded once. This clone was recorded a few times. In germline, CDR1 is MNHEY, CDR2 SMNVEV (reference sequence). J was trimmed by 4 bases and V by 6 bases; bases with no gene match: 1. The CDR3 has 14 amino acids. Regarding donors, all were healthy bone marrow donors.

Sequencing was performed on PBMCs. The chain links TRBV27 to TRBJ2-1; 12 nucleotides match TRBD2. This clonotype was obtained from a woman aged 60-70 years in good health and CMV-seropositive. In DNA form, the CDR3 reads TGTGCCAGCAGCGGACTAGCGGGGTACAATGAGCAGTTCTTC. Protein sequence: CASSGLAGYNEQFF.